Included here is one T cell receptor (beta chain) sequence, with context. This receptor's antigen is unknown. No quality values exist for individual bases; no much larger clone is one base distant. Sample time point, as interpreted from the label and publication: about 28 days (+/-7) after the second vaccine dose. AZD1222 recipients given second doses at about 4 weeks or at about 12 weeks were pooled, since spike-specific TCR depth and breadth were not found to differ between the two schedules. Vaccinee samples were obtained from the UK trials COV001 and COV002, which included a single-blind randomized controlled phase 2/3 trial of AZD1222 (ChAdOx1 nCoV-19) in healthy adults. Trial participant PBMC samples were collected at day 0 and day 28 after the second dose for TCRbeta chain sequencing. The data derive from a study of T cell responses to AZD1222 COVID-19 vaccine (dated by TCRdb to 2020 to 2022). In terms of the full investigation: A total of 233 trial participants underwent TCR sequencing, of whom roughly 210 had received two doses of AZD1222 and about 25 had received two doses of the MenACWY control vaccine. Trial participants were enrolled by age into subgroups of 18-55, 56-69 and 70-plus years, and around 140, 26 and 57 TCR-sequenced participants, respectively, were included in these subgroups.

CDR1 SGHTA and CDR2 FQGNSA were looked up in the germline V gene. Measured from the cysteine to the phenylalanine, the CDR3 is 13 residues long. Solely the CDR3 DNA is kept, with 39 bases framed from the first base. The trim is 1 base for V and 1 base for J, with a gap of 4 bases between the germline ends. The CDR3 regions of human TCRbeta chains were analyzed by immunosequencing. The authors processed their data as follows. Repertoire TCRs were checked for matches against a reference library of SARS-CoV-2-specific TCRs that had been generated using the MIRA antigen-specificity platform. Breadth meant the fraction of unique TCRs that were SARS-CoV-2-associated, whereas depth meant the fraction of total T cells that were SARS-CoV-2-associated. Using the MIRA data, each spike-specific TCR was assigned both to the spike region to which the TCR was reactive and to a CD4 or CD8 class. Log10-transformed breadth and depth values were compared by one-way ANOVA with Sidak's multiple comparisons tests. As stored in TCRdb, this immuneACCESS dataset retains in-frame rearrangements with V and J assigned. A fraction of the clones does not appear; measured against another copy, unresolved V genes explain less than half of the discrepancy, and the remainder lacks a known reason. That table supplies the V and J calls and clone size; D and trimming were determined from the DNA. For this sample there are under 200,000 clones; 90% to 95% appear just once. The top ten clones comprise around 1.3% of the sample.

Broad study findings and their caveats: In the small 56-69-year group, the increase in depth fell short of significance, most likely because of low power. Reportedly, close to half of the unique spike-specific TCRs recognized epitopes lying outside the regions that are mutated in the B.1.351 and B.1.1.7 variants. The whole spike protein was spanned by vaccine-associated CD4 TCRs, and dominant responses were seen in regions 160-218 and 743-854. Participants were mostly white British and included more females than males, and it was suggested by the authors that clonal diversity may have been underestimated. No day 14 peak-response samples were available, so repertoires were characterized only after the peak T cell response. Only six AZD1222 recipients were SARS-CoV-2 seropositive at baseline, limiting conclusions about previously exposed vaccinees. A significant rise in spike-specific TCR breadth and depth was observed after two AZD1222 doses relative to day 0 and relative to MenACWY recipients.

This clonotype was obtained from an adult who received the AZD1222 COVID-19 vaccine. Rearrangement joined TRBV7-2 to TRBJ2-5; the D gene lacks a confident call. This specimen was peripheral blood, taken 28 days after the second AZD1222 dose. The CDR3 is CASSLELQETQYF. At the DNA level, the sequence is TGTGCCAGCAGCTTAGAACTCCAAGAGACCCAGTACTTC.